Following are 5 T cell receptor beta chains from one sample sequenced in a study of T cell responses to AZD1222 COVID-19 vaccine. Some clones are missing from TCRdb's copy, which holds only in-frame ones; the method was immunoSEQ multiplex PCR. Here the sample spans 60,000 to 80,000 clones, roughly 90% being singletons. Sequenced here: peripheral blood, sampled on day 0 of AZD1222 vaccination. These receptors were taken from an adult in good health.

V usage is TRBV18 and J usage is TRBJ1-4; no clear D. V shed 3 bases and J shed 3 bases, with 2 bases lying between them. The CDR3 has 12 amino acids. The germline V gene has CDR1 KGHSH and CDR2 LQKENI. The CDR3 coding sequence is TGTGCCAGCTCACCTTCTAATGAAAAACTGTTTTTT. Translation: CASSPSNEKLFF. The whole variable domain, filled in from reference TRBV18 and TRBJ1-4, reads NAGVMQNPRHLVRRRGQEARLRCSPMKGHSHVYWYRQLPEEGLKFMVYLQKENIIDESGMPKERFSAEFPKEGPSILRIQQVVRGDSAAYFCASSPSNEKLFFGSGTQLSVL.

The chain is built from TRBV21-1 and TRBJ1-1; TRBD1 is taken as the D call from the table, unchecked against the DNA. TRBV21-1 is deemed a pseudogene. The CDR3 has 15 amino acids. Here the CDR3 reads CASSSRQGATTEAFF. The CDR3 coding sequence is TGTGCCAGCAGCAGTAGACAGGGGGCTACGACTGAAGCTTTCTTT.

V gene TRBV13 combines with J gene TRBJ1-4; D call uncertain. The V gene's germline CDR1 is PRHDT and CDR2 FYEKMQ (reference sequence). The CDR3 contains 15 residues. V lost 6 bases to trimming and J lost 6 bases, with 17 bases between them. CDR3 residues: CASRLSWLGDEKLFF. DNA of the CDR3: TGTGCCAGCAGGCTGTCTTGGCTAGGAGATGAAAAACTGTTTTTT.

This clone was detected a few times. The genes are TRBV7-9 and TRBJ1-2; D is perhaps TRBD1 (6 bases). Trimming left V 1 base short and J 4 bases short, with 7 bases between. The germline V gene has CDR1 SEHNR and CDR2 FQNEAQ (reference sequence). The CDR3 sequence is 13 residues long. The DNA of the CDR3 is TGTGCCAGCAGCTTAGAGGGGGGCTATGGCTACACCTTC. It is translated as CASSLEGGYGYTF. Supplemented by reference TRBV7-9 and TRBJ1-2, the full variable domain reads DTGVSQNPRHKITKRGQNVTFRCDPISEHNRLYWYRQTLGQGPEFLTYFQNEAQLEKSRLLSDRFSAERPKGSFSTLEIQRTEQGDSAMYLCASSLEGGYGYTFGSGTRLTVV.

This chain links TRBV12-3 or TRBV12-4 with TRBJ1-1; D call uncertain. V was clipped by 6 bases and J by 5 bases, with 13 bases between them. The length of the CDR3 is 13 residues. The CDR3 protein is CASSEALRTEAFF. In DNA, the CDR3 is TGTGCCAGCAGCGAGGCGCTGAGGACTGAAGCTTTCTTT.